This T cell receptor beta chain was identified during a study of blood T cell repertoires in COVID-19. Study-level information: Samples taken during acute and convalescent COVID-19 were collected in the United States, Italy and Spain. From T cells, B-cell-depleted T cells, or PBMCs came the material, which was cDNA or gDNA.

As originally analysed: Reference gene primer amplification gave nucleated cell count estimates. Only in-frame clones appear in the TCRdb table, and some are missing; sequencing was by immunoSEQ multiplex PCR. D and trimming were read from the DNA, whereas the V and J calls and clone size are those reported in that table. In the table there are approximately 100,000 clones, 82% of which are singletons. The sequenced sample was peripheral blood. This receptor was obtained from a man aged 65-85 years with active or convalescent COVID-19.

The CDR3 is CASRLRDSYNEQFF. The CDR3 DNA sequence: TGTGCCAGCAGGCTCCGGGACTCATACAATGAGCAGTTCTTC. V usage is TRBV6-5 and J usage is TRBJ2-1, with a weak D call TRBD2 (6 bases). From germline, CDR1 is MNHEY and CDR2 SVGAGI. The CDR3 totals 14 residues. With 6 bases removed from V and 4 bases from J, the gap between germline ends came to 13 bases.